The clone carrying this TCR beta chain appeared a few times. Its specificity is not known. Treg sorting used a CD4+CD25+CD127-/low gate. This CDR3 has 16 residues. The V gene lost 1 base and the J gene lost 1 base, with 14 bases spanning the gap. From germline, CDR1 is DFQATT and CDR2 SNEGSKA (reference sequence). Constant-region reverse primers amplified full-length variable regions, followed by semi-nested Nested Universal Primer A PCR. TCRdb independently ran MiXCR on the 5' RACE reads; one entry per CDR3 protein. The sample consists of approximately 60,000 distinct CDR3 sequences, about 25% of them appearing once. Study-wide points: Tumor memory CD4+ T cell TCR gene usage clustered with blood and lymph node memory CD4+ cells and lymph node naive CD4+ cells. Tumor Tregs overlapped most with tumor, then blood, naive CD4+ cells.

This sequence originates from a female donor with breast cancer. This chain uses TRBV20-1 with TRBJ2-1; D perhaps matches TRBD1 (5 bases). Source material: tumor-infiltrating Tregs sorted from the breast tumor. The CDR3 coding sequence is TGCAGTGCTAGAGGCCAGGGATTTTTATCCTACAATGAGCAGTTCTTC. Translated: CSARGQGFLSYNEQFF.